This entry features one T cell receptor beta chain sequence. One end of the junction does not line up with germline, which may come from a read error. These data belong to a study of blood T cell repertoires in COVID-19. In the source study's methods: Nucleated cell counts were estimated from reference gene primer amplification. Here immunoSEQ multiplex PCR was the method, and the copy in TCRdb shows in-frame clones only, minus some. For V, J and clone size, that table is used; D and trimming come from the DNA. The data hold approximately 350,000 clones, with about nine tenths observed a single time. The germline gives CDR1 MGHRA, CDR2 YSYEKL. CDR3 length: 15 residues.

The sequenced sample consisted of peripheral blood. V is TRBV4-1 and J is TRBJ2-1; 7 bases are a match to TRBD2. The receptor's source is a woman aged 50 to 60 with COVID-19, enrolled during active disease. The CDR3 protein is CASSQGLADDNEQFF. CDR3 coding DNA: TGCGCCAGCAGCCAAGGTCTAGCGGACGACAATGAACAGTTCTTC.